These 7 T cell receptor beta chains originate from one sample sequenced in a study of blood T cell repertoires in COVID-19. Using immunoSEQ multiplex PCR, the repertoire was profiled, and TCRdb retains in-frame clones only, with some absent. In the table there are 95,000 to 150,000 clones, over 75% of which are singletons. Sequencing was performed on peripheral blood. The receptors shown here come from a man in his sixties with active or convalescent COVID-19.

The V call is TRBV29-1, the J call TRBJ1-1; D is perhaps TRBD1 (6 bases). V lost 6 bases to trimming and J lost 1 base, with 15 bases between them. This CDR3 has 14 residues. Germline V gives CDR1 SQVTM, CDR2 ANQGSEA. CDR3 in DNA: TGCAGCGTCGCCGTAGGGGGTACGAACACTGAAGCTTTCTTT. Translation: CSVAVGGTNTEAFF.

This chain connects TRBV4-2 to TRBJ2-1; possibly TRBD2 for D (5 bases). The CDR3 runs 14 residues. The V end was cut by 4 bases, the J end by 7 bases, with 14 bases between. Germline V gives CDR1 LGHNA, CDR2 YNFKEQ. In DNA, the CDR3 is TGTGCCAGCAGCCCTGAACTAGGGATGAATGAGCAGTTCTTC. Amino acids: CASSPELGMNEQFF.

V and J are TRBV10-3 and TRBJ2-3; 9 bases match TRBD1. CDR1 and CDR2 from the germline V gene are ENHRY and SYGVKD. The junction had 9 bases not matched to a gene; V was cut back by 9 bases and J by 2 bases. The CDR3 runs 15 residues. The CDR3 spells CAMRRTGEVTDTQYF. DNA for the CDR3: TGTGCCATGCGAAGGACAGGGGAGGTCACAGATACGCAGTATTTT.

The chain employs TRBV4-2 and TRBJ2-2; D might be TRBD1 (5 bases). CDR3 length: 15 residues. CDR1 is LGHNA, CDR2 YNFKEQ, per germline. The germline V and J ends were trimmed by 3 bases and 6 bases, with 14 bases remaining between them. The CDR3 DNA is TGTGCCAGCAGCCAGCTCATGACAGAACCCGGGGAGCTGTTTTTT. Translated, it gives CASSQLMTEPGELFF.

The chain uses TRBV10-3 and TRBJ1-3; D gene unclear. CDR3 length equals 12 residues. Deletions cut 11 bases from V and 1 base from J, with 9 bases between. Germline V lookup: CDR1 ENHRY, CDR2 SYGVKD. CDR3 loop: CAALSSGNTIYF. The CDR3 DNA reads as TGTGCCGCCTTGAGTTCTGGAAACACCATATATTTT.

This chain uses TRBV24-1 with TRBJ2-7, with 8 bases that match TRBD1. With 5 bases clipped from V and 5 bases from J, the junction kept 4 bases outside the gene matches. CDR3 length equals 13 residues. From germline, CDR1 is KGHDR and CDR2 SFDVKD. The CDR3 DNA follows: TGTGCCACCAGTGGGCCAGGGGGCGACGAGCAGTACTTC. Amino acids: CATSGPGGDEQYF.

J is TRBJ1-2 and V is TRBV7-8; D gene unclear. Trimming took off 5 bases at V and 1 base at J, with 8 bases between the two ends. Germline loops: CDR1 SGHVS, CDR2 FQNEAQ. The CDR3 is made up of 13 amino acids. CDR3 sequence: CASSATSNYGYTF. Written as DNA, the CDR3 is TGTGCCAGCAGCGCGACAAGTAACTATGGCTACACCTTC.